A single sample gave rise to the 28 T cell receptor beta chains below, sequenced in a study of blood T cell repertoires in COVID-19 (TCRdb year 2020). The library was generated by the immunoSEQ multiplex PCR assay. TCRdb's version of the immuneACCESS table is confined to in-frame rearrangements and falls short of the full clone set. An unresolved V gene accounts for under half of the shortfall where checked; the remainder is of unknown origin. Recorded for this sample are 150,000 to 200,000 clones; around four fifths of them occurred a single time. The top ten constitute about 5% of the sample. Sequencing was performed on PBMCs or T cells enriched from blood (not recorded which). These receptors were taken from a man in his 70s who had been exposed to COVID-19.

The chain joins TRBV6-5 to TRBJ1-2; 8 bases are a match to TRBD1. The ends lost 5 bases at V and 4 bases at J; junction bases unmatched: 6. The CDR3 length is 14 residues. The germline gives CDR1 MNHEY, CDR2 SVGAGI. CDR3 loop: CASSPPGQAYGYTF. The CDR3 DNA reads TGTGCCAGCAGTCCCCCGGGACAGGCCTATGGCTACACCTTC.

The V call is TRBV28, the J call TRBJ2-7, with 10 bases that match TRBD1. The CDR3 is 14 residues long. CDR1 and CDR2 (germline): MDHEN, SYDVKM. The V segment lost 6 bases and the J segment 6 bases; nucleotides outside the gene matches: 8. CDR3 bases: TGTGCCAGCAGAGGGACAGGGGTTCGGTTCGAGCAGTACTTC. Its translation is CASRGTGVRFEQYF.

This chain connects TRBV10-3 to TRBJ2-7; 12 nucleotides align to TRBD2. With V trimmed by 6 bases and J by 0 bases, 9 bases remained unmatched. CDR3 size: 17 residues. Germline CDR1 reads ENHRY; CDR2 reads SYGVKD. The CDR3 sequence is CAISSGTSGSSSYEQYF. The CDR3, as DNA: TGTGCCATCAGCTCCGGGACTAGCGGGTCCAGCTCCTACGAGCAGTACTTC.

The count of this clone is one. This chain uses TRBV4-1 with TRBJ2-3, with TRBD2 matching 13 bases. V gave up 4 bases and J gave up 8 bases; unmatched junction bases: 6. Germline values: CDR1 MGHRA, CDR2 YSYEKL. This CDR3 region has 15 residues. CDR3 bases: TGCGCCAGCAGCCGAGGACTAGCGGGAGTCAGTACGCAGTATTTT. Encoded protein: CASSRGLAGVSTQYF.

This chain links TRBV19 with TRBJ1-5; 8 nucleotides line up with TRBD1. This CDR3 is built from 16 residues. Per the germline V gene, CDR1 is LNHDA and CDR2 is SQIVND (reference sequence). The trim removed 0 bases at V and 4 bases at J, leaving 5 bases unmatched. CDR3 DNA: TGTGCCAGTAGTATAGACAGGGGGCTAGGGAATCAGCCCCAGCATTTT. Translated, it gives CASSIDRGLGNQPQHF.

This sequence joins TRBV7-2 and TRBJ1-2; 9 bases match TRBD1. CDR3 size: 14 residues. The germline CDR1 and CDR2 sequences are SGHTA and FQGNSA. With V trimmed by 4 bases and J by 7 bases, 7 bases remained unmatched. The chain's CDR3 is CASSWTTGGSGYTF. CDR3 nucleotides: TGTGCCAGCAGCTGGACCACAGGGGGCTCTGGCTACACCTTC.

This clone was detected ten times or more. The chain couples TRBV18 to TRBJ1-2; D is unresolved. CDR3 size: 13 residues. CDR1 and CDR2 (germline): KGHSH, LQKENI. Trimming shortened V by 2 bases and J by 4 bases, and 8 bases separated the two germline ends. The CDR3 DNA reads as TGTGCCAGCTCACCAGAGTTTCTCTATGGCTACACCTTC. Amino acid sequence: CASSPEFLYGYTF.

The chain is built from TRBV19 and TRBJ2-3; TRBD2 matches 8 bases. The CDR3 sequence is 13 residues long. CDR1 and CDR2 (germline): LNHDA, SQIVND (reference sequence). The V and J ends lost 4 bases and 7 bases, in that order; junction bases with no gene match: 4. Written as DNA, the CDR3 is TGTGCCAGTAGTACGGGACTAGTGAATACGCAGTATTTT. Protein product: CASSTGLVNTQYF.

This clone was seen a few times. The chain employs TRBV6-2 or TRBV6-3 and TRBJ2-2; TRBD2 matches 14 bases. This CDR3 is 15 amino acids long. Trimming took 6 bases from V and 7 from J; bases not matched to a gene: 4. Germline CDR1 MNHEY, CDR2 SVGEGT. CDR3: CASSSGTSGSGELFF. DNA for the CDR3: TGTGCCAGCAGCTCAGGGACTAGCGGGAGCGGGGAGCTGTTTTTT.

The chain combines TRBV19 with TRBJ1-2, with TRBD1 as a possible D gene (5 bases). The germline V gene has CDR1 LNHDA and CDR2 SQIVND (reference sequence). This CDR3 is 12 amino acids long. The ends were cut back, 4 bases at V and 9 bases at J, with 12 bases in the middle. The CDR3 DNA follows: TGTGCCAGTAGTAAGGGAGGGGAAAGCTACACCTTC. It is translated as CASSKGGESYTF.

The chain couples TRBV25-1 to TRBJ2-3; 9 nucleotides line up with TRBD2. Germline values: CDR1 MGHDK, CDR2 SYGVNS. Trimming at V came to 3 bases and at J to 1 base, leaving 11 bases not matched to a gene. CDR3 length: 18 residues. CDR3 DNA sequence: TGTGCCAGCAGTGACGGGGTTTTGGTAGCGGGAGGCACAGATACGCAGTATTTT. Its protein product is CASSDGVLVAGGTDTQYF.

This clone is a singleton in its sample. This chain's CDR3 is CASSYGRVNTEAFF. CDR3 sequence (DNA): TGTGCCAGCAGTTACGGCAGGGTGAACACTGAAGCTTTCTTT. The gene calls are TRBV6-5 and TRBJ1-1; a possible D gene is TRBD1 (5 bases). CDR1 is MNHEY and CDR2 is SVGAGI in the germline V gene. Trimming cost V 2 bases and J 0 bases, with 7 bases left between them. The CDR3 covers 14 residues.

The rearrangement links TRBV2 to TRBJ2-5; the match to TRBD1 covers 7 bases. V shed 3 bases, J shed 2 bases, and the junction held 9 bases outside the gene matches. There are 16 residues in the CDR3. Germline assignment: CDR1 SNHLY and CDR2 FYNNEI. The CDR3 loop reads CASSETGTATQETQYF. In DNA, the CDR3 is TGTGCCAGCAGTGAGACAGGGACGGCCACGCAAGAGACCCAGTACTTC. The variable domain in full, with the rest retrieved from reference TRBV2 and TRBJ2-5, is EPEVTQTPSHQVTQMGQEVILRCVPISNHLYFYWYRQILGQKVEFLVSFYNNEISEKSEIFDDQFSVERPDGSNFTLKIRSTKLEDSAMYFCASSETGTATQETQYFGPGTRLLVL.

This clone is deemed medium-sized. The chain links TRBV9 to TRBJ1-1, with TRBD1 as a possible D gene (5 bases). This CDR3 contains 10 residues. The germline V gene encodes CDR1 SGDLS and CDR2 YYNGEE. Trimming removed 9 bases at V and 7 bases at J, with 10 bases between. CDR3: CAIQGVEAFF. CDR3 DNA: TGTGCCATCCAAGGGGTTGAAGCTTTCTTT.

This chain joins TRBV23-1 and TRBJ2-7, with D perhaps matching TRBD1 (6 bases). TRBV23-1 counts as an open reading frame of uncertain function. The length of the CDR3 is 20 residues. Trimming took 6 bases from V and 3 from J, leaving 33 bases between them. CDR3 nucleotide sequence: TGCGCCAGCAGCCAACCCCTTCCTCACTGTCTGGGGGCGGCCGGCTACGAGCAGTACTTC. Residues: CASSQPLPHCLGAAGYEQYF.

The chain is built from TRBV4-3 and TRBJ1-2, with 7 bases identical to TRBD1. CDR3 size: 16 residues. Germline V gene lookup returns CDR1 LGHNA and CDR2 YSLEER. Germline trimming cut 0 bases from V and 4 bases from J; bases unmatched to any gene: 8. CDR3 loop: CASSQDRGTDPYGYTF. CDR3 sequence (DNA): TGCGCCAGCAGCCAAGATCGCGGGACAGACCCCTATGGCTACACCTTC.

This sequence joins TRBV5-6 and TRBJ2-6; 7 positions agree with TRBD1. Germline trimming cut 6 bases from V and 0 bases from J; bases unmatched to any gene: 3. The V gene's germline CDR1 is SGHDT and CDR2 YYEEEE. CDR3 length: 15 residues. As DNA, the CDR3 is TGTGCCAGCACCTACAGGGGCTCTGGGGCCAACGTCCTGACTTTC. Translated, it gives CASTYRGSGANVLTF. Complete variable domain (other parts from reference TRBV5-6 and TRBJ2-6): DAGVTQSPTHLIKTRGQQVTLRCSPKSGHDTVSWYQQALGQGPQFIFQYYEEEERQRGNFPDRFSGHQFPNYSSELNVNALLLGDSALYLCASTYRGSGANVLTFGAGSRLTVL.

The rearrangement joins TRBV7-9 to TRBJ2-7; the D is unclear. This CDR3 comprises 13 residues. V dropped 8 bases and J dropped 6 bases, with 17 bases sitting between them. The germline V gene has CDR1 SEHNR and CDR2 FQNEAQ (reference sequence). CDR3 sequence: CASADALPGEQYF. The DNA for the CDR3 is TGTGCCAGCGCCGATGCACTTCCTGGCGAGCAGTACTTC.

The V gene is TRBV9, the J gene TRBJ1-1; TRBD1 aligns across 7 bases. CDR3 length: 14 residues. The germline V gene has CDR1 SGDLS and CDR2 YYNGEE. After removal of 3 bases from V and 1 base from J, the junction contained 3 bases not matched to a gene. The CDR3 region has the DNA TGTGCCAGCAGCGCCTCAGGGGGGAACACTGAAGCTTTCTTT. Translation gives CASSASGGNTEAFF.

A word on this clone: Other DNA sequences in this sample translate to the same CDR3. This chain links TRBV10-1 with TRBJ2-3; 11 nucleotides align to TRBD1. Germline V gene sequence: CDR1 WNHNN, CDR2 SYGVQD (reference sequence). This CDR3 has 15 amino acids. V gave up 2 bases and J gave up 2 bases; unmatched junction bases: 0. Here the CDR3 DNA reads TGCGCCAGCAGTGAGGGACAGGGGGCCACAGATACGCAGTATTTT. Its translation is CASSEGQGATDTQYF.

For the CDR3, the DNA is TGTGCCAGCACCCCGAGGCAGGGTTGGACTGAAGCTTTCTTT. Translated: CASTPRQGWTEAFF. The rearrangement links TRBV28 to TRBJ1-1, with TRBD1 as a possible D gene (5 bases). Germline V gives CDR1 MDHEN, CDR2 SYDVKM. The CDR3 spans 14 residues. Trimming removed 7 bases at V and 5 bases at J, with 17 bases between. The full variable domain, completed using reference TRBV28 and TRBJ1-1, is DVKVTQSSRYLVKRTGEKVFLECVQDMDHENMFWYRQDPGLGLRLIYFSYDVKMKEKGDIPEGYSVSREKKERFSLILESASTNQTSMYLCASTPRQGWTEAFFGQGTRLTVV.

V and J are TRBV7-2 and TRBJ2-2; D may be TRBD2 (7 bases). The germline gives CDR1 SGHTA, CDR2 FQGNSA. This CDR3 is built from 15 residues. The germline V and J ends were trimmed by 5 bases and 5 bases, with 15 bases remaining between them. The chain's CDR3 is CASSLGGRWTGELFF. CDR3 nucleotides: TGTGCCAGCAGCCTCGGGGGGCGGTGGACCGGGGAGCTGTTTTTT.

The rearrangement links TRBV2 to TRBJ2-5; a weak D match, TRBD2 (7 bases). This CDR3 has 12 residues. Trimming stripped 6 bases from V and 5 bases from J, with 10 bases between. CDR1 is SNHLY, CDR2 FYNNEI, per germline. The CDR3 DNA follows: TGTGCCAGCAGCGGGGGGCTGGAGACCCAGTACTTC. Translating it yields CASSGGLETQYF.

In nucleotides, the CDR3 is TGTGCCAGCAGCAAGACTAGCGGGAGGGACAATGAGCAGTTCTTC. Encoded protein: CASSKTSGRDNEQFF. V is TRBV7-2 and J is TRBJ2-1; TRBD2 agrees at 14 bases. Germline CDR1 SGHTA, CDR2 FQGNSA. The CDR3 spans 15 residues. Trimming removed 5 bases from V and 5 bases from J; junction bases left unmatched: 2.

V is TRBV28 and J is TRBJ2-1, with 14 positions matching TRBD2. In germline, CDR1 is MDHEN, CDR2 SYDVKM. There are 18 residues in the CDR3. V was clipped by 5 bases and J by 6 bases; unmatched bases: 12. The DNA for the CDR3 is TGTGCCAGCAGTCCTGGGACTAGCGGGAGCCGGAGTGCCAATGAGCAGTTCTTC. Its protein is CASSPGTSGSRSANEQFF. Looking up the rest from reference TRBV28 and TRBJ2-1 gives the full variable domain: DVKVTQSSRYLVKRTGEKVFLECVQDMDHENMFWYRQDPGLGLRLIYFSYDVKMKEKGDIPEGYSVSREKKERFSLILESASTNQTSMYLCASSPGTSGSRSANEQFFGPGTRLTVL.

The J gene is TRBJ2-3, the V gene TRBV18; tentative D call: TRBD2 (5 bases). The germline gives CDR1 KGHSH, CDR2 LQKENI. The CDR3 is 14 amino acids. Between the trimmed V and J ends, which lost 3 bases and 1 base, there was a span of 8 bases. The CDR3 DNA reads as TGTGCCAGCTCACCTCAAGCGGGCACAGATACGCAGTATTTT. Its protein product is CASSPQAGTDTQYF.

The V call is TRBV11-2, the J call TRBJ2-1; 9 bases are a match to TRBD1. Germline assignment: CDR1 SGHAT and CDR2 FQNNGV. This CDR3 contains 15 residues. J was trimmed by 8 bases and V by 1 base; bases with no gene match: 6. CDR3 amino acids: CASSLGGTGYDEQFF. The CDR3 region has the DNA TGTGCCAGCAGCTTAGGCGGGACAGGGTACGATGAGCAGTTCTTC.

This clone was observed a single time. The chain joins TRBV19 to TRBJ2-4; D might be TRBD1 (5 bases). Per the germline V gene, CDR1 is LNHDA and CDR2 is SQIVND (reference sequence). The CDR3 is 17 amino acids. Trimming stripped 3 bases from V and 1 base from J, with 16 bases between. CDR3 protein: CASSMRRTGVAKNIQYF. The DNA of the CDR3 is TGTGCCAGTAGTATGCGGAGAACAGGCGTGGCCAAAAACATTCAGTACTTC. The entire variable domain, with the rest obtained from reference TRBV19 and TRBJ2-4, is as follows: DGGITQSPKYLFRKEGQNVTLSCEQNLNHDAMYWYRQDPGQGLRLIYYSQIVNDFQKGDIAEGYSVSREKKESFPLTVTSAQKNPTAFYLCASSMRRTGVAKNIQYFGAGTRLSVL.